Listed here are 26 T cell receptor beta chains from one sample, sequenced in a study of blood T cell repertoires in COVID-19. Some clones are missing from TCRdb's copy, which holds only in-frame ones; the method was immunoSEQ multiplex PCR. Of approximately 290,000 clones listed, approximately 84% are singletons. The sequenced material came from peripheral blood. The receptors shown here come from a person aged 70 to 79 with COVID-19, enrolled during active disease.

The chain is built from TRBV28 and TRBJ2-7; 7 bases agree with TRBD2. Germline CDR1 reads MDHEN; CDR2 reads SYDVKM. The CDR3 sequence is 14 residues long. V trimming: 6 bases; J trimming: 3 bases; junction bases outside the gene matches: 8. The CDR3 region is CASRQSGADYEQYF. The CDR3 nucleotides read TGTGCCAGCAGACAAAGCGGGGCGGACTACGAGCAGTACTTC.

The DNA for the CDR3 is TGTGCCAGCAGCGTAGGGTGGCAGTCTCACGAGCAGTACTTC. This gives the protein CASSVGWQSHEQYF. The chain combines TRBV9 with TRBJ2-7; D is unresolved. This CDR3 region has 14 residues. V was trimmed by 0 bases and J by 5 bases, leaving 12 bases between them. Germline-derived CDR1 and CDR2 are SGDLS and YYNGEE.

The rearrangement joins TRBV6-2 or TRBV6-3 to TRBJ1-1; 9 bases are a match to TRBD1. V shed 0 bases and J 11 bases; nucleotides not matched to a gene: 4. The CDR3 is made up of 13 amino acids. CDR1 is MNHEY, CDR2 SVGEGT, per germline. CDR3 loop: CASSYSQGAWAFF. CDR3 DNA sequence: TGTGCCAGCAGTTACTCACAGGGGGCTTGGGCTTTCTTT.

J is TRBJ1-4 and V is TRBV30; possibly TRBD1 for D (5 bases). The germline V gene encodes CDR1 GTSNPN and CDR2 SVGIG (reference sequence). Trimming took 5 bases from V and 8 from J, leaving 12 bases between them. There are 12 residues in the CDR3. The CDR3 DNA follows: TGTGCCTGGGACAGAACAAGCGAAAAACTGTTTTTT. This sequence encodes CAWDRTSEKLFF.

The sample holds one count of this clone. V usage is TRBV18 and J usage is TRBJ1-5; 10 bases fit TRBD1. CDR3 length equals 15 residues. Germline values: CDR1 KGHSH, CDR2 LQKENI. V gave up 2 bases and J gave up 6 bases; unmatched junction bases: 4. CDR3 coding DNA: TGTGCCAGCTCACCAGACAGGGGGCGAGGTCAGCCCCAGCATTTT. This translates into CASSPDRGRGQPQHF. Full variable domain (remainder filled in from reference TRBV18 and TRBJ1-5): NAGVMQNPRHLVRRRGQEARLRCSPMKGHSHVYWYRQLPEEGLKFMVYLQKENIIDESGMPKERFSAEFPKEGPSILRIQQVVRGDSAAYFCASSPDRGRGQPQHFGDGTRLSIL.

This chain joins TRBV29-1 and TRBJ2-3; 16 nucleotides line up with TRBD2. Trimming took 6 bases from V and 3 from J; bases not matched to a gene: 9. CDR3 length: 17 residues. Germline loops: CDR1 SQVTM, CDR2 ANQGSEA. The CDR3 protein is CSVDLGTSGGATDTQYF. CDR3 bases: TGCAGCGTAGACTTGGGGACTAGCGGGGGGGCGACAGATACGCAGTATTTT.

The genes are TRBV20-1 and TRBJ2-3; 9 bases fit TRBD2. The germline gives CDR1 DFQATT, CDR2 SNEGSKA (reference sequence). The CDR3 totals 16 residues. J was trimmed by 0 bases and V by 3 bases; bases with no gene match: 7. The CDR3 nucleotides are TGCAGTGCTAGTAGCCTAGCGGGGTTAAGCACAGATACGCAGTATTTT. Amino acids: CSASSLAGLSTDTQYF.

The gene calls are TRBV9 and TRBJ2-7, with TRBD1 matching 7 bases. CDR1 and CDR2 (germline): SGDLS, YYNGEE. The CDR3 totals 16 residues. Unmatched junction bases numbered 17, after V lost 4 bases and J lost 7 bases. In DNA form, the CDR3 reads TGTGCCAGCAGCCCTTCCCAGGACAGGCGTGTGAGGGAGCAGTACTTC. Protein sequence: CASSPSQDRRVREQYF.

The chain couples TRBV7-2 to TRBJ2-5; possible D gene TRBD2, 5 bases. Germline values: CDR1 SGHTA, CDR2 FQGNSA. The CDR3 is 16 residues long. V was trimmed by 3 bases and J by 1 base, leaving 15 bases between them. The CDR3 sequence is CASSLRSARGQETQYF. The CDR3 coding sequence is TGTGCCAGCAGCTTGAGAAGTGCCCGGGGCCAAGAGACCCAGTACTTC.

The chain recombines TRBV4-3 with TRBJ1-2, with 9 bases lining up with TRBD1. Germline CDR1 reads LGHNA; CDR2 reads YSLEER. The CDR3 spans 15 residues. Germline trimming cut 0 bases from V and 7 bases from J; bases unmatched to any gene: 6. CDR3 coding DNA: TGCGCCAGCAGCCAAGAGAGGGACAGGGCGGCTGGCTACACCTTC. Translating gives CASSQERDRAAGYTF.

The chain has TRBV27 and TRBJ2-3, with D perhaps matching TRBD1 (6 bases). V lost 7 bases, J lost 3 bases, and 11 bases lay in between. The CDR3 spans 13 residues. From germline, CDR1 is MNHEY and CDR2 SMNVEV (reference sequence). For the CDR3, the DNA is TGTGCCAGCACCAAACAGGGAACAGATACGCAGTATTTT. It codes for CASTKQGTDTQYF.

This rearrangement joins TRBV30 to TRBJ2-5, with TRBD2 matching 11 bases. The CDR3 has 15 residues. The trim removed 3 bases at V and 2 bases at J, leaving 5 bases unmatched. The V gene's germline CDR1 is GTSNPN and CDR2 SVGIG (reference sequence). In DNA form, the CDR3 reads TGTGCCTGGAGGGGACTAGCGGACCCTCAAGAGACCCAGTACTTC. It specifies CAWRGLADPQETQYF.

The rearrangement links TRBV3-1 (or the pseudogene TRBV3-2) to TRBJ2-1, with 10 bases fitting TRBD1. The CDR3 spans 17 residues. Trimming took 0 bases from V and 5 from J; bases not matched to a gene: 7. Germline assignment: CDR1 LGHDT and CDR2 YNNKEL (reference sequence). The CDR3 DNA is TGTGCCAGCAGCCAAGATTGGGGCGACAGGGGGCACAATGAGCAGTTCTTC. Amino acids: CASSQDWGDRGHNEQFF.

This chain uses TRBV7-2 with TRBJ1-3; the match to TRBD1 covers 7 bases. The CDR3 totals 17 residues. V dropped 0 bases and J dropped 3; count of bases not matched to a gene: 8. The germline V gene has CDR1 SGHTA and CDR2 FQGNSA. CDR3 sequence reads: CASSLAVSGTVGNTIYF. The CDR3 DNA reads TGTGCCAGCAGCTTAGCCGTCTCTGGGACAGTTGGAAACACCATATATTTT.

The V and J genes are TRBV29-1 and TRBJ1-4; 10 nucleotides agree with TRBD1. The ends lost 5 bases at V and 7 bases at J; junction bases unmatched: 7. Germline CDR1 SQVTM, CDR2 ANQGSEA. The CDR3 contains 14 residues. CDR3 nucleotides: TGCAGCGTTTCCGACAGGGGGCGGAGTGAAAAACTGTTTTTT. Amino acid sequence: CSVSDRGRSEKLFF.

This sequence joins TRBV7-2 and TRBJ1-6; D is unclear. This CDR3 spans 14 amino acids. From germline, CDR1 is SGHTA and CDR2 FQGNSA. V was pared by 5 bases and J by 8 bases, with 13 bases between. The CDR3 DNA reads TGTGCCAGCAGCCCAATAACAGCTGATTCACCCCTCCACTTT. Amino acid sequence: CASSPITADSPLHF.

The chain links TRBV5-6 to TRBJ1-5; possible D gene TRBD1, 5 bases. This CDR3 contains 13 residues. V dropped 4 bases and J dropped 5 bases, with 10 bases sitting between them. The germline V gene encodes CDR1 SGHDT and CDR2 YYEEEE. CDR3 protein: CASSKGTYQPQHF. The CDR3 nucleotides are TGTGCCAGCAGCAAAGGGACTTATCAGCCCCAGCATTTT.

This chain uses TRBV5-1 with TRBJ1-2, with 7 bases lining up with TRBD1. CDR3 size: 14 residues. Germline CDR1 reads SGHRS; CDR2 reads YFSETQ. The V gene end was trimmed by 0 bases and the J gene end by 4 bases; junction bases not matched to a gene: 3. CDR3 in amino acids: CASSLEGAIYGYTF. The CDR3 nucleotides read TGCGCCAGCAGCTTGGAGGGGGCGATCTATGGCTACACCTTC.

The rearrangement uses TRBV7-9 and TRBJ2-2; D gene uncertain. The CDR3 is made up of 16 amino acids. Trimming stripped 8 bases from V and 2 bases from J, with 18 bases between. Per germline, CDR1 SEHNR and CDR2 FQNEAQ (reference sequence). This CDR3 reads CASPSPPQRNTGELFF. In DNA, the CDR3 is TGTGCCAGCCCCTCCCCCCCCCAGCGCAACACCGGGGAGCTGTTTTTT.

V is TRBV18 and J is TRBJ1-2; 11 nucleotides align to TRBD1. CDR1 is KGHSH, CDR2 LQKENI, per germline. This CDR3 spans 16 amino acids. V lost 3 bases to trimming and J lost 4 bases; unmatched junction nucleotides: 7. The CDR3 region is CASSPAGTGGSYGYTF. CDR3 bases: TGTGCCAGCTCACCCGCCGGGACAGGGGGAAGCTATGGCTACACCTTC.

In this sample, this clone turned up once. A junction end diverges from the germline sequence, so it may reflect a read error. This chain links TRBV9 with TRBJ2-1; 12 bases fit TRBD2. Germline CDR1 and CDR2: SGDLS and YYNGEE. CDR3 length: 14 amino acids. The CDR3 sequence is CASSVAGLAGHLLF. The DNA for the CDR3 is TGTGCCAGCAGCGTAGCAGGACTAGCGGGGCATCTACTCTTC.

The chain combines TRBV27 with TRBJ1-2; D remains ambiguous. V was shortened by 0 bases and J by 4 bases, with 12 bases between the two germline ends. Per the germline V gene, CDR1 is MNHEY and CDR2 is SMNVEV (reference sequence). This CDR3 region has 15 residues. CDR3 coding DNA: TGTGCCAGCAGTTTATCGGCAGGCGTGGGCTATGGCTACACCTTC. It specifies CASSLSAGVGYGYTF.

The CDR3 region has the DNA TGTGCCAGCAGTTTGGGAGTTGTTCCACCCCTCCACTTT. Translation: CASSLGVVPPLHF. The chain recombines TRBV12-3 or TRBV12-4 with TRBJ1-6; D ambiguous. The V end was cut by 3 bases, the J end by 11 bases, with 11 bases between. CDR3 size: 13 residues.

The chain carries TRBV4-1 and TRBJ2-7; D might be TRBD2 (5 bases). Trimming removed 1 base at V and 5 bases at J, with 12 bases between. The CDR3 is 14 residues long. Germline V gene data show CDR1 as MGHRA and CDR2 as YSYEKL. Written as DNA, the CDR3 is TGCGCCAGCAGCCAAGGCCCCGGGGAGCACGAGCAGTACTTC. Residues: CASSQGPGEHEQYF.

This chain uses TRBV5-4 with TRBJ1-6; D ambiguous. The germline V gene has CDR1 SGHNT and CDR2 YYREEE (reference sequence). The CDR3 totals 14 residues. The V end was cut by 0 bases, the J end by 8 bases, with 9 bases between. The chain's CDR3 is CASSLEAGDSPLHF. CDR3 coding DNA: TGTGCCAGCAGCTTGGAAGCCGGAGATTCACCCCTCCACTTT. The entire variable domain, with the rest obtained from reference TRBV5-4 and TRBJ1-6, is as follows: ETGVTQSPTHLIKTRGQQVTLRCSSQSGHNTVSWYQQALGQGPQFIFQYYREEENGRGNFPPRFSGLQFPNYSSELNVNALELDDSALYLCASSLEAGDSPLHFGNGTRLTVT.

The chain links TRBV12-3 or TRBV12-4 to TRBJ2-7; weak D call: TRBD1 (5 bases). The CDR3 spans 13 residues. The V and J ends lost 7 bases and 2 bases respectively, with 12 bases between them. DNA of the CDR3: TGTGCCAGCACTACGGCAGGGCCCTACGAGCAGTACTTC. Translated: CASTTAGPYEQYF.